This is a list of T cell receptor beta chains from one sample in a study of cytomegalovirus exposure and HLA in healthy donors. The method was immunoSEQ multiplex PCR; TCRdb's version includes in-frame clones alone and lacks a portion of them. The data hold under 250,000 clones, with over 75% observed a single time. The sample comprised PBMCs. The receptors here all came from a woman aged 18-29 years in good health and CMV-seropositive. CDR3s include the opening cysteine and the closing phenylalanine or tryptophan. D genes are given only for firm matches. Rows give clone size only sometimes, using once, few, many, or a class for an expanded clone.

>TRBV25-1|TRBJ2-1|TRBD2|once
TGTGCCAGCAGTTTTCGGGAGGCCTCCTACAATGAGCAGTTCTTC
CASSFREASYNEQFF
>TRBV5-3|TRBJ2-5|TRBD1|NA
TGTGCCAGACGACCAACCTACAGGGGGCGAAGGTTGATTGACCAGTACTTC
CARRPTYRGRRLIDQYF
>TRBV30|TRBJ1-2|TRBD1|NA
TGTGCCTGCCCCGGGACAGGGAATGGCTACACCTTC
CACPGTGNGYTF
>TRBV19|TRBJ1-1|NA|once
TGTGCCAGTAGCAGACAGACAGTCCTTTTCCCGAACACTGAAGCTTTCTTT
CASSRQTVLFPNTEAFF
>TRBV11-2|TRBJ2-7|TRBD2|NA
TGTGCCAGCATTTTAGCGGGAGGGACCCACGAGCAGTACTTC
CASILAGGTHEQYF
>TRBV27|TRBJ2-7|TRBD2|NA
TGTGCCAGCACCCGACTGAGAGCGGGATTCTACGAGCAGTACTTC
CASTRLRAGFYEQYF
>TRBV5-1|TRBJ2-7|TRBD2|NA
TGCGCCAGCAGCTTTGGCGGGAGGTACGAGCAGTACTTC
CASSFGGRYEQYF
>TRBV5-4|TRBJ1-2|NA|NA
TGTGCCAGCAGCCCCCGGGCCTCGGACTTACATGGCTACACCTTC
CASSPRASDLHGYTF
>TRBV2|TRBJ1-3|NA|few
TGTGCCAGCAGTGACGAGGCTGGAAACACCATATATTTT
CASSDEAGNTIYF
>TRBV28|TRBJ2-1|NA|once
TGTGCCAGCAGCAGGGCCTCGACGATAGACAATGAGCAGTTCTTC
CASSRASTIDNEQFF
>TRBV14|TRBJ2-7|NA|NA
TGTGCCAGCAGCCCGACAGGGACTTCCTACGAGCAGTACTTC
CASSPTGTSYEQYF
>TRBV2|TRBJ1-1|NA|NA
TGTGCCAGCAGTGAAGACAGGATGAACACTGAAGCTTTCTTT
CASSEDRMNTEAFF
>TRBV5-1|TRBJ1-1|NA|NA
TGCGCCAGCAGCTTGGGCCCAGGGGACGGAGCTTTCTTT
CASSLGPGDGAFF
>TRBV2|TRBJ2-2|TRBD1|NA
TGTGCCAGCAGGGCGCCGACAGGGACCGGGGAGCTGTTTTTT
CASRAPTGTGELFF
>TRBV7-9|TRBJ1-5|TRBD1|NA
TGTGCCAGCAGCTTAGGGGGGACAGGGAGCAATCAGCCCCAGCATTTT
CASSLGGTGSNQPQHF
>TRBV29-1|TRBJ1-2|TRBD1|NA
TGCAGCGCTTGGACAGGGGCCTATGGCTACACCTTC
CSAWTGAYGYTF
>TRBV11-3|TRBJ2-1|TRBD2|NA
TGTGCCAGCAGCCACGGGAGGGCAGTGAAAGAGCAGTTCTTC
CASSHGRAVKEQFF
>TRBV7-8|TRBJ2-1|TRBD2|NA
TGTGCCAGCAGCCCCGGGGGACTAGCCTACTCCTACAATGAGCAGTTCTTC
CASSPGGLAYSYNEQFF
>TRBV4-1|TRBJ1-2|NA|NA
TGCGCCAGCAGCCAAGAGTCAGCCCCGGGGTACTATGGCTACACCTTC
CASSQESAPGYYGYTF
>TRBV4-1|TRBJ2-1|NA|NA
TGCGCCAGCAGCCAGTACAGGGGGGGCAATGAGCAGTTCTTC
CASSQYRGGNEQFF
>TRBV27|TRBJ1-3|NA|NA
TGTGCCAGCAGTTTAGAAGCCGTCACAGCAAACTCTGGAAACACCATATATTTT
CASSLEAVTANSGNTIYF
>TRBV5-5|TRBJ2-7|TRBD2|NA
TGTGCCAGCAGCGAAACTAGCGGGAGTAACTACGAGCAGTACTTC
CASSETSGSNYEQYF
>TRBV2|TRBJ2-7|TRBD2|NA
TGTGCCAGCAGTGAAGAGTCTAGCGGGAGTAACGAGCAGTACTTC
CASSEESSGSNEQYF
>TRBV11-2|TRBJ1-1|TRBD1|NA
TGTGCCAGCAGCTCCGCGGGACAGTGGAACACTGAAGCTTTCTTT
CASSSAGQWNTEAFF
>TRBV19|TRBJ2-7|TRBD2|NA
TGTGCCAGTAGCTTACTAGCGGGAGTAAGGGAGCAGTACTTC
CASSLLAGVREQYF
>TRBV6-1|TRBJ1-1|NA|NA
TGTGCCAGCAGCGATAACATGAACACTGAAGCTTTCTTT
CASSDNMNTEAFF
>TRBV18|TRBJ1-4|NA|once
TGTGCCAGCTCACGGCAGGGAGGAAATGAAAAACTGTTTTTT
CASSRQGGNEKLFF
>TRBV29-1|TRBJ1-3|NA|NA
TGCAGCGTTGAAGATGAAGTTGGCAGGGGTCGAAACACCATATATTTT
CSVEDEVGRGRNTIYF
>TRBV7-9|TRBJ1-4|NA|NA
TGTGCCAGCAGCGGATCCTCAGGGCGCGAAAAACTGTTTTTT
CASSGSSGREKLFF
>TRBV28|TRBJ2-1|TRBD1|NA
TGTGCCAGCAGTTTGTATGGGACAGGGGGCTTCAATGAGCAGTTCTTC
CASSLYGTGGFNEQFF
>TRBV19|TRBJ1-2|NA|NA
TGTGCCAGTAGTATCGCTTCACCAGCTAACTATGGCTACACCTTC
CASSIASPANYGYTF
>TRBV6-1|TRBJ1-5|TRBD1|NA
TGTGCCAGCAGTGAAGGGACAGGGGGTTCTCAGCCCCAGCATTTT
CASSEGTGGSQPQHF
>TRBV19|TRBJ2-5|NA|NA
TGTGCCAGTAGTATGTCAAGAGCCCAAGAGACCCAGTACTTC
CASSMSRAQETQYF
>TRBV10-3|TRBJ2-1|TRBD1|NA
TGTGCCATCAGTGAATCGCCGGGACAGGGTAGGGATGAGCAGTTCTTC
CAISESPGQGRDEQFF
>TRBV28|TRBJ1-2|TRBD1|NA
TGTGCCACCGAACAGGGGGGGCCAATTTATGGCTACACCTTC
CATEQGGPIYGYTF
>TRBV6-1|TRBJ2-3|TRBD1|NA
TGTGCCAGCAGAGAACTTCAGGGGGTTGGGGATACGCAGTATTTT
CASRELQGVGDTQYF
>TRBV20-1|TRBJ2-7|NA|NA
TGCATTCTCCAGCGGGCCTACGAGCAGTACTTC
CILQRAYEQYF
>TRBV5-1|TRBJ1-1|TRBD1|NA
TGCGCCAGCAGCGTGACAGGGGCTAGGAACACTGAAGCTTTCTTT
CASSVTGARNTEAFF
>TRBV27|TRBJ1-2|TRBD1|NA
TGTGCCAGCAGGTCCCCAGTGCTTCGGGACAGGGGGCGGGGCTATGGCTACACCTTC
CASRSPVLRDRGRGYGYTF
>TRBV28|TRBJ1-1|TRBD1|NA
TGTGCCAGCAGTTTTTCCGGACAGGGTGCTGAAGCTTTCTTT
CASSFSGQGAEAFF
>TRBV28|TRBJ1-1|NA|NA
TGTGCCAGCAGTCAACGTCTGGGAGAGAACACTGAAGCTTTCTTT
CASSQRLGENTEAFF
>TRBV11-2|TRBJ2-7|NA|NA
TGTGCCAGCAGATCGGGAGGACAGGGTCTTCCCGAGCAGTACTTC
CASRSGGQGLPEQYF
>TRBV28|TRBJ2-7|NA|once
TGTGCCAGCAGTTTGGACACTACCTACGAGCAGTACTTC
CASSLDTTYEQYF
>TRBV9|TRBJ2-3|TRBD1|NA
TGTGCCAGCAGCGTCGACAGGGGCACAGATACGCAGTATTTT
CASSVDRGTDTQYF
>TRBV9|TRBJ2-2|NA|NA
TGTGCCAGCAGCGTAGACAGCTACACCGGGGAGCTGTTTTTT
CASSVDSYTGELFF
>TRBV7-9|TRBJ2-7|TRBD1|NA
TGTGCCAGCAGCTCAGGGGGACAGGGAAATAGGGAGCAGTACTTC
CASSSGGQGNREQYF
>TRBV27|TRBJ1-1|NA|NA
TGTGCCAGCAGTTTAGCCAGGGTCACTGAAGCTTTCTTT
CASSLARVTEAFF
>TRBV19|TRBJ1-5|TRBD1|NA
TGTGCCAGTAGTAGACAGGGAAGGGGCAATCAGCCCCAGCATTTT
CASSRQGRGNQPQHF
>TRBV7-3|TRBJ2-1|TRBD2|NA
TGTGCCAGCAGCTTAGGACTAGCGGGAGAGCAGTTCTTC
CASSLGLAGEQFF
>TRBV28|TRBJ1-1|NA|NA
TGTGCCAGCAGTTTATCGGGCAGGGTGGCTTTCTTT
CASSLSGRVAFF